This TCR beta chain derives from a study of T cell changes during pregnancy in multiple sclerosis. The data were produced by immunoSEQ multiplex PCR, yet TCRdb's version contains in-frame clones alone and is incomplete. The repertoire holds approximately 46,000 clones, with roughly nine tenths as singletons. V lost 2 bases to trimming and J lost 5 bases; unmatched junction nucleotides: 9. The CDR3 has 15 residues. The germline V gene has CDR1 GTSNPN and CDR2 SVGIG (reference sequence). The sequence was obtained from a female donor with multiple sclerosis, enrolled in a pregnancy study. Sequences were derived from CD4+ T cells from peripheral blood mononuclear cells, sampled after pregnancy. J is TRBJ1-5 and V is TRBV30; 7 nucleotides align to TRBD1. The CDR3 sequence: CAWSRPGTEYQPQHF. The CDR3, as DNA: TGTGCCTGGAGTCGCCCGGGGACAGAATATCAGCCCCAGCATTTT.